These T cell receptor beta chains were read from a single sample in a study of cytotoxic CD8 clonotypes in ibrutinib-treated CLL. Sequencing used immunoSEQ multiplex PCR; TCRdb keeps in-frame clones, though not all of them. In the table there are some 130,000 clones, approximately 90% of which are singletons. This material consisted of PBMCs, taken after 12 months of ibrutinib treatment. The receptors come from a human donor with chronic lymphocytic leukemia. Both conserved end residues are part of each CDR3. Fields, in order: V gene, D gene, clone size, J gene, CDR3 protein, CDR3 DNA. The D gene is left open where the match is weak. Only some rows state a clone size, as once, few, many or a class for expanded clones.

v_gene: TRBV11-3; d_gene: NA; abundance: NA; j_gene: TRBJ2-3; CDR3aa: CASSPRTASTDTQYF; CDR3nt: TGTGCCAGCAGCCCCCGGACAGCCAGCACAGATACGCAGTATTTT
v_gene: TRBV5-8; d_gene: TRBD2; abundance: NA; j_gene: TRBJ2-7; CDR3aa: CASSLSGTIGEQYF; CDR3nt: TGTGCCAGCAGCTTATCCGGGACTATCGGCGAGCAGTACTTC
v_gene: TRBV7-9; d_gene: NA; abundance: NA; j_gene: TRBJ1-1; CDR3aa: CASSLGTEAFF; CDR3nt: TGTGCCAGCAGCCTGGGCACTGAAGCTTTCTTT
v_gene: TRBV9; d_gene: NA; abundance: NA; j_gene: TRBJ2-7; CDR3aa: CASSVDVLGNEQYF; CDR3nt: TGTGCCAGCAGCGTAGACGTACTAGGTAACGAGCAGTACTTC
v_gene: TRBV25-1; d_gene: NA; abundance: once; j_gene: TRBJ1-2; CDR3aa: CASSSSGGVYGYTF; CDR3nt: TGTGCCAGCAGTTCCTCGGGAGGGGTTTATGGCTACACCTTC
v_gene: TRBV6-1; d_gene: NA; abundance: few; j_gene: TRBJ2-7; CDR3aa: CASSAPSKDTTYEQYF; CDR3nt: TGTGCCAGCAGTGCGCCCTCGAAGGACACCACCTACGAGCAGTACTTC
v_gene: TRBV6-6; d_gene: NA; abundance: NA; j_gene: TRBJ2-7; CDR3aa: CASSYGPANYEQYF; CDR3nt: TGTGCCAGCAGTTACGGTCCGGCCAACTACGAGCAGTACTTC
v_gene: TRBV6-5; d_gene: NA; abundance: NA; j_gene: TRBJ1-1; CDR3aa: CASNLGYDTEAFF; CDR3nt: TGTGCCAGCAATCTCGGTTATGACACTGAAGCTTTCTTT
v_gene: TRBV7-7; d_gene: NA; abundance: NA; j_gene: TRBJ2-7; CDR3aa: CASSPGLEYEQYF; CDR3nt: TGTGCTAGCAGTCCGGGACTGGAATACGAGCAGTACTTC
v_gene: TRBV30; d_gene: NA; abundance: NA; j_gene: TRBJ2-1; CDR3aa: CAWKVPYNEQFF; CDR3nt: TGTGCCTGGAAAGTGCCCTACAATGAGCAGTTCTTC
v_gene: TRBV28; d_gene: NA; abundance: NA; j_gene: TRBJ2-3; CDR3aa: CASSLDGTSTDTQYF; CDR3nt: TGTGCCAGCAGTTTGGACGGTACTAGCACAGATACGCAGTATTTT
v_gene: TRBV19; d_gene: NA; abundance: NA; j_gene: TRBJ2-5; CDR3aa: CASSENTFGKETQYF; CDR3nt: TGTGCCAGTAGTGAGAACACCTTCGGGAAAGAGACCCAGTACTTC
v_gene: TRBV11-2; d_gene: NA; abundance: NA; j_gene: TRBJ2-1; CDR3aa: CASSFGQFGLNEQFF; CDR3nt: TGTGCCAGCAGCTTTGGTCAGTTCGGCCTTAATGAGCAGTTCTTC
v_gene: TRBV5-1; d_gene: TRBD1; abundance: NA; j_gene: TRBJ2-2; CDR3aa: CASSTGTVPGELFF; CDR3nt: TGCGCCAGCAGCACCGGGACAGTCCCCGGGGAGCTGTTTTTT
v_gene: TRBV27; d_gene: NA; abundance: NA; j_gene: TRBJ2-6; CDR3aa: CASSLSFIIGITASGANVLTF; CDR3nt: TGTGCCAGCAGTTTATCCTTTATTATAGGGATTACGGCCTCTGGGGCCAACGTCCTGACTTTC
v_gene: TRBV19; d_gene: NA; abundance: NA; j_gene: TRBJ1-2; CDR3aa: CASTRQDQYGYTF; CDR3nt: TGTGCCAGTACGCGGCAGGACCAATATGGCTACACCTTC
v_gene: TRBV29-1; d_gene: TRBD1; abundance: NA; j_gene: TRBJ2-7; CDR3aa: CSGRQGGYEQYF; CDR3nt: TGCAGCGGTAGACAGGGGGGCTACGAGCAGTACTTC
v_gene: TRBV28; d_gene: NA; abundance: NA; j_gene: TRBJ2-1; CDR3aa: CASSFLRDKPYNEQFF; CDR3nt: TGTGCCAGCAGTTTCCTCCGGGACAAACCCTACAATGAGCAGTTCTTC
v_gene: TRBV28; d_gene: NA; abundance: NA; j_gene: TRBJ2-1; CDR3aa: CASSGATLSSYNEQFF; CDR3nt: TGTGCCAGCAGCGGTGCTACCTTGAGCTCCTACAATGAGCAGTTCTTC
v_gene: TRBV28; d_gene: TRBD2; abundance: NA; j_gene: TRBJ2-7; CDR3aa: CASSLSGRGYEQYF; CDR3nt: TGTGCCAGCAGTTTAAGCGGGAGAGGCTACGAGCAGTACTTC
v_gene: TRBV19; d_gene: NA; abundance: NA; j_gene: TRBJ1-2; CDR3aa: CASTLGGTYGYTF; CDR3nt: TGTGCCAGTACCCTGGGGGGGACCTATGGCTACACCTTC
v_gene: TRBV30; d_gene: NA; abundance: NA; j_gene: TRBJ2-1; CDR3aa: CAWMDSAYNEQFF; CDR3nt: TGTGCCTGGATGGACTCGGCCTACAATGAGCAGTTCTTC
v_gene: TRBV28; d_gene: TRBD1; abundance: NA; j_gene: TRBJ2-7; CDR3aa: CASSSDRESGASYEQYF; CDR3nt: TGTGCCAGCAGTTCGGACAGGGAGAGTGGAGCCTCCTACGAGCAGTACTTC
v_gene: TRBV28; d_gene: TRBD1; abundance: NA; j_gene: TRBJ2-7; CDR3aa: CASTGQGYEQYF; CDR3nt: TGTGCCAGCACTGGACAGGGCTACGAGCAGTACTTC
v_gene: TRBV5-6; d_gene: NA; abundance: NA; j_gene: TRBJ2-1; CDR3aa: CASSLDFQEQFF; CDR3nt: TGTGCCAGCAGCTTGGATTTTCAAGAGCAGTTCTTC
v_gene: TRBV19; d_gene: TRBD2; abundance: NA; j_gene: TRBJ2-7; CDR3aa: CASSTSGNTYEQYF; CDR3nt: TGTGCCAGTAGCACTAGCGGCAATACCTACGAGCAGTACTTC
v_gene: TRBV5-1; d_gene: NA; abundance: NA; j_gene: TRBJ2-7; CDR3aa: CASSSPPGRTYEQYF; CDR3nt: TGCGCCAGCAGCTCTCCCCCGGGACGGACCTACGAGCAGTACTTC
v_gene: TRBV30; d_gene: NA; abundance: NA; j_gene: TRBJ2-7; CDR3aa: CAWSGTYEQYF; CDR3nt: TGTGCCTGGAGTGGGACCTACGAGCAGTACTTC
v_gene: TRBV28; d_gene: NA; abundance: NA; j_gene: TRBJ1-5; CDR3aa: CASSLDGLQTPDSNQPQHF; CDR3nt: TGTGCCAGCAGTTTGGACGGCCTGCAAACCCCGGATAGCAATCAGCCCCAGCATTTT
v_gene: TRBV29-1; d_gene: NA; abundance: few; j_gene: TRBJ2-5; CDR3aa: CSVSTSQETQYF; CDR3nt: TGCAGCGTTAGTACGAGCCAAGAGACCCAGTACTTC
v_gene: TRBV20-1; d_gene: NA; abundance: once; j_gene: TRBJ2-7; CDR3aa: CRQATPYEQYF; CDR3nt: TGCAGACAGGCCACCCCCTACGAGCAGTACTTC
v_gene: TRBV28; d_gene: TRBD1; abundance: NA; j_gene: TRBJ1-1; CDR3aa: CATGTGYDYTEAFF; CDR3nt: TGTGCCACTGGGACAGGGTACGACTATACTGAAGCTTTCTTT
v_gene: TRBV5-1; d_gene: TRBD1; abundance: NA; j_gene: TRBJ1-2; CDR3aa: CASSLGDRGYGYTF; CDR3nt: TGCGCCAGCAGCTTGGGAGACAGGGGGTATGGCTACACCTTC
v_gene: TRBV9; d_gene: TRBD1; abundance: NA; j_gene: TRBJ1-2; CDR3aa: CASSVDRADGYTF; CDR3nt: TGTGCCAGCAGCGTGGACAGGGCCGATGGCTACACCTTC
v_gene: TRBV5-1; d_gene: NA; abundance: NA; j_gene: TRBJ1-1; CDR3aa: CASSLAVQQNTEAFF; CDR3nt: TGCGCCAGCAGCTTGGCCGTCCAGCAGAACACTGAAGCTTTCTTT
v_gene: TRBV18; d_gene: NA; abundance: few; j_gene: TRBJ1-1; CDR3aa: CASSPGESAEAFF; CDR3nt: TGTGCCAGCTCTCCAGGGGAAAGCGCTGAAGCTTTCTTT
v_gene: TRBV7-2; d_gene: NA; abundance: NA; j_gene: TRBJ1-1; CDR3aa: CASSPGRGRGTEAFF; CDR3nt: TGTGCCAGCAGCCCAGGCAGAGGTCGGGGCACTGAAGCTTTCTTT
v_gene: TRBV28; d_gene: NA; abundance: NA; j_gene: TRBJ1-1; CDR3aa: CASSNSWGTEAFF; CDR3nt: TGTGCCAGCAGCAACAGTTGGGGCACTGAAGCTTTCTTT
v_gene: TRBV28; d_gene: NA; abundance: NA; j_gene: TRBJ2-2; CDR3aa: CASSLGGVQSWLFF; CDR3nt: TGTGCCAGCAGTTTAGGGGGAGTACAGTCGTGGCTGTTTTTT
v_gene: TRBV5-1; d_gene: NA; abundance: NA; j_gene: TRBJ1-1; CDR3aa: CASSFSPDDTEAFF; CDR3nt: TGCGCCAGCAGCTTTTCCCCCGACGACACTGAAGCTTTCTTT
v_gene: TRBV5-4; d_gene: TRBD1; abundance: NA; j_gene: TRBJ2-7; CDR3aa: CASSSLRDRAIYEQYF; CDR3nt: TGTGCCAGCAGCTCCCTGAGGGACAGGGCAATCTACGAGCAGTACTTC
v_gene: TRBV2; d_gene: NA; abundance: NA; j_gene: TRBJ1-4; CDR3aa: CASQRGDTNEKLFF; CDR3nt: TGTGCCAGCCAGAGAGGGGACACAAATGAAAAACTGTTTTTT
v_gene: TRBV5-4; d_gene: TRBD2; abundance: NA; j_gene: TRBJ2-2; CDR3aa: CASSGLAGRDTGELFF; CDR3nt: TGTGCCAGCAGTGGCCTAGCGGGACGAGACACCGGGGAGCTGTTTTTT
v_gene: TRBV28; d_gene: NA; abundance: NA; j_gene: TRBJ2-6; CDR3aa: CAIYSSGANVLTF; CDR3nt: TGTGCCATCTACAGCTCTGGGGCCAACGTCCTGACTTTC
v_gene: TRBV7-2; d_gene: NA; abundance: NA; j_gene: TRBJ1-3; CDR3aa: CASSLAAVSGNTIYF; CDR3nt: TGTGCCAGCAGCTTAGCGGCGGTATCTGGAAACACCATATATTTT
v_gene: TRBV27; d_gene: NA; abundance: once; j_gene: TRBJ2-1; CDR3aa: CASSQAVGLIHNEQFF; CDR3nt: TGTGCCAGCAGCCAAGCCGTGGGACTTATTCACAATGAGCAGTTCTTC
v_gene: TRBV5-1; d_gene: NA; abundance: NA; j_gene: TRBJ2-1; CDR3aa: CASSLGDSSYNEQFF; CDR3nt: TGCGCCAGCAGCTTGGGAGACTCCTCCTACAATGAGCAGTTCTTC
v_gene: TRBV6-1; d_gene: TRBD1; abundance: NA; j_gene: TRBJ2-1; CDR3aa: CASSKGQGGNEQFF; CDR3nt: TGTGCCAGCAGTAAAGGACAGGGTGGGAATGAGCAGTTCTTC